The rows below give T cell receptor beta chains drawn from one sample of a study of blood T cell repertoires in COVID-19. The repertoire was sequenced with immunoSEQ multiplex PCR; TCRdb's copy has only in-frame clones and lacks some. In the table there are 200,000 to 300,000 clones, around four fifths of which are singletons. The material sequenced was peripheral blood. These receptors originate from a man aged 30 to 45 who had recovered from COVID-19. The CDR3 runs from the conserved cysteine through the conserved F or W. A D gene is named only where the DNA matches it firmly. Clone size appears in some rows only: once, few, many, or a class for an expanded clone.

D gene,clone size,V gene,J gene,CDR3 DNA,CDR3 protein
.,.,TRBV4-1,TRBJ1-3,TGCGCCAGCAGCCCGAGCTCTGGAAACACCATATATTTT,CASSPSSGNTIYF
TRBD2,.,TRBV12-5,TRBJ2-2,TGTGCTAGTGGTTTGCTGCGGGGGGCGGGCAACACCGGGGAGCTGTTTTTT,CASGLLRGAGNTGELFF
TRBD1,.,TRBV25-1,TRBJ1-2,TGTGCCAGCAGTGCACGACAGGGGGATGGCTACACCTTC,CASSARQGDGYTF
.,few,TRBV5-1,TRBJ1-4,TGCGCCAGCAGCTTGGGGAGGACTAATGAAAAACTGTTTTTT,CASSLGRTNEKLFF
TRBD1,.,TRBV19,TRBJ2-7,TGTGCCAGTAGTAGGACAGGTTACGAGCAGTACTTC,CASSRTGYEQYF
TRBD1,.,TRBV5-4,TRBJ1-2,TGTGCCAGCAGCCGACAGGGTATGGACTATGGCTACACCTTC,CASSRQGMDYGYTF
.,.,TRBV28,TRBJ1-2,TGTGCCAGCAGTTTTTGGGAGTCTCAAAATGGCTACACCTTC,CASSFWESQNGYTF
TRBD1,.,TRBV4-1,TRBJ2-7,TGCGCCAGCAGCCAAGGGGGACAGGGGGCCTACGAGCAGTACTTC,CASSQGGQGAYEQYF
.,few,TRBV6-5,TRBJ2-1,TGTGCCAGCAGTTACTCAATAGGGGCCAATGAGCAGTTCTTC,CASSYSIGANEQFF
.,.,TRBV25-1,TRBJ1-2,TGTGCCAGCAGCTACCTTTCACTAGGGTATGGCTACACCTTC,CASSYLSLGYGYTF
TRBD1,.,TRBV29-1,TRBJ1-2,TGCAGCGTTGAAGACACTTGGACAGGGAAAGGCTATGGCTACACCTTC,CSVEDTWTGKGYGYTF
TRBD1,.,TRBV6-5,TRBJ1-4,TGTGCGGGACAGGGGGGAGAAGGCGAAAAACTGTTTTTT,CAGQGGEGEKLFF
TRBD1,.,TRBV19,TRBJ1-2,TGTGCCAGTAGTAATGGCAGGGGGGTCAACTATGGCTACACCTTC,CASSNGRGVNYGYTF
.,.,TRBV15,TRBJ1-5,TGTGCCACCAGCACCAAAGAATACAGTAATCAGCCCCAGCATTTT,CATSTKEYSNQPQHF
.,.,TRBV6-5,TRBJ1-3,TGTGCCAGCAGACGTACAGGGAACTCTGGAAACACCATATATTTT,CASRRTGNSGNTIYF
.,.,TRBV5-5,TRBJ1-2,TGTGCCAGCAGCTCAGGGTATGGCTACACCTTC,CASSSGYGYTF
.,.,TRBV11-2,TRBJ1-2,TGTGCCAGCAGCTTTGACAGAATAGGGTATGGCTACACCTTC,CASSFDRIGYGYTF
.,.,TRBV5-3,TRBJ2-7,TGTGCCAGAAGGGCCGGGACAAGGTGGTGGTACTTC,CARRAGTRWWYF
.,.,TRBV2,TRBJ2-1,TGTGCCAGCAGGGGTCCAACATACAGCCGGCGGACTCACAATGAGCAGTTCTTC,CASRGPTYSRRTHNEQFF
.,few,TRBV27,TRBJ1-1,TGTGCCAGCAGCTCAGCCCCCACAGTGTCCACTAACACTGAAGCTTTCTTT,CASSSAPTVSTNTEAFF
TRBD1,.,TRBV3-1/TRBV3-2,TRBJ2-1,TGTGCCAGCAGCCGCGGGACAGGGGGGAATGAGCAGTTCTTC,CASSRGTGGNEQFF
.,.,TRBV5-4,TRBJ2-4,TGTGCCAGCAGCTCAGCGGGCGGCCACATTCAGTACTTC,CASSSAGGHIQYF
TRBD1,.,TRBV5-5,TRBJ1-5,TGTGCCAGCAGCTTAAGGACAGGGGTGGATCAGCCCCAGCATTTT,CASSLRTGVDQPQHF
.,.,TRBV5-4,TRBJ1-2,TGTGCCAGCAGCACCGGGACACCTCGGGGGGACTACACCTTC,CASSTGTPRGDYTF
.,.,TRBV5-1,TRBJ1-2,TGCGCCAGCAGCTTGGGGTCAGGGAATTGGGGTGGCTACACCTTC,CASSLGSGNWGGYTF
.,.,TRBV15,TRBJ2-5,TGTGCCACCAGCAGCTGGCCAGATCAAGAGACCCAGTACTTC,CATSSWPDQETQYF
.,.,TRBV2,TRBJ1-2,TGTGCCAGCACCCGAGACTTCAGGGAAGGCTACACCTTC,CASTRDFREGYTF
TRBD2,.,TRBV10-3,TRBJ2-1,TGTGCCATCAGTGGAACTAGCGGGGCGAGAGGGAATGAGCAGTTCTTC,CAISGTSGARGNEQFF
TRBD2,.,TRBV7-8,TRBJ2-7,TGTGCCAGCAGCTTAGAGGCTAGCGGATCCTACGAGCAGTACTTC,CASSLEASGSYEQYF
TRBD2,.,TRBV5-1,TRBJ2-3,TGCGCCAGCAGCTTGGGGACTAGCGGGGGGGATACGCAGTATTTT,CASSLGTSGGDTQYF
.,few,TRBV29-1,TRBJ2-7,TGCAGCGCCCGAACGGACTCCCGTTCGGAGCAGTACTTC,CSARTDSRSEQYF
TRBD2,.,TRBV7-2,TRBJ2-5,TGTGCCAGCAGCTTAGGGGGGGGAGGGATTGGAGAGACCCAGTACTTC,CASSLGGGGIGETQYF
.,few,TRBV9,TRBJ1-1,TGTGCCAGCAGCGTCCAGGGGTTCGGCACTGAAGCTTTCTTT,CASSVQGFGTEAFF
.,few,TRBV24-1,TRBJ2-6,TGTGCCACCAGTGATTTGACCTGGCAAACCTCTGGGGCCAACGTCCTGACTTTC,CATSDLTWQTSGANVLTF
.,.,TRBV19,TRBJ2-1,TGTGCCAGTAGTATTCGGGGACTTTACAATGAGCAGTTCTTC,CASSIRGLYNEQFF
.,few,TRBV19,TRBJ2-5,TGTGCCAGTAGTATGTCTCGCCAAGAGACCCAGTACTTC,CASSMSRQETQYF
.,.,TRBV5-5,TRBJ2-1,TGTGCCAGCAGTCGACCACCGGGGGGCCTAGGGTACAATGAGCAGTTCTTC,CASSRPPGGLGYNEQFF
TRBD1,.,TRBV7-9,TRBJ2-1,TGTGCCAGCAGCGCCACAGGGGCGATCAGCAATGAGCAGTTCTTC,CASSATGAISNEQFF
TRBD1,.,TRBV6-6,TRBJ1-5,TGTGCCAGCAGGAATCCAGGGGGAGGCAATCAGCCCCAGCATTTT,CASRNPGGGNQPQHF
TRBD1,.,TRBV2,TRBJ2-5,TGTGCCAGCAGTGAAGCGAGTGTCAGGGGGATTGAGACCCAGTACTTC,CASSEASVRGIETQYF
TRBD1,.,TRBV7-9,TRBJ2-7,TGTGCCAGCAGCCTAGACAGGGGCTCCTACGAGCAGTACTTC,CASSLDRGSYEQYF
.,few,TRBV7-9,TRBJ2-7,TGTGCCAGCAGCTACGGTGGGGCGGCCGGGAGTTCGTACGAGCAGTACTTC,CASSYGGAAGSSYEQYF
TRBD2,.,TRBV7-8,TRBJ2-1,TGTGCCAGCAGCCCAGGACTAGCGGGGGGACTTTACAATGAGCAGTTCTTC,CASSPGLAGGLYNEQFF